This T cell receptor beta chain originates from a study of T-cell reconstitution after alpha-beta-depleted transplantation in children. The table lists this clonotype with a few counts. Unique molecular identifiers were incorporated into the prepared TCRbeta library. Using its own MiXCR run on the PCR reads, TCRdb lists one record per CDR3 protein. Of approximately 110,000 distinct CDR3 sequences listed, roughly 23% were seen once; the top ten hold about 10%. This CDR3 has 20 amino acids. The V and J ends lost 6 bases and 6 bases, in that order; junction bases with no gene match: 25. Per the germline V gene, CDR1 is MNHEY and CDR2 is SMNVEV (reference sequence).

Sequencing used PBMCs, mostly from graft donor cells, obtained 180 days after TCRalphabeta/CD19-depleted stem cell transplant. The chain carries TRBV27 and TRBJ2-1; 8 nucleotides align to TRBD1. The sequence was obtained from a male patient aged 2 to 10 who had a stem cell transplant for chronic granulomatous disease, so the T cells may come from the graft donor. DNA of the CDR3: TGTGCCAGCAGACAGGGGGTGGACAGTCCGTTGGGCAAAGGCATCAATGAGCAGTTCTTC. This translates into CASRQGVDSPLGKGINEQFF.